This passage covers 17 T cell receptor beta chains from one sample sequenced in a study of post-analysis software for immune sequencing data. Built from TCR beta cDNA, the libraries had unique molecular identifiers in them. TCRdb passed the PCR reads through MiXCR, listing each CDR3 protein once. This sample has about 500,000 distinct CDR3 sequences, with roughly 45% found just once. Which antigens these TCRs recognize remains unknown. Study outcomes and limitations: Five or six TRBV segments, TRBV5-6, TRBV5-1 and TRBV20-1 among them, were found more frequent in patients than controls.

The source material was blood. The receptors stem from a girl under 18 with multiple sclerosis.

About this clonotype itself: Mismatch with germline at one junction end may stem from a read error. The V gene is TRBV6-5, the J gene TRBJ2-3, with D perhaps matching TRBD1 (6 bases). CDR1 MNHEY and CDR2 SVGAGI come from the germline V gene. The CDR3 extends over 15 amino acids. Written as DNA, the CDR3 is TGTGCCAGCAATTACGCGACAGGTAGCACAGATACGCAGTATTTT. Translation gives CASNYATGSTDTQYF.

This rearrangement joins TRBV4-1 to TRBJ2-1; 7 nucleotides align to TRBD2. The CDR3 length is 14 residues. The V gene end was trimmed by 3 bases and the J gene end by 14 bases; junction bases not matched to a gene: 13. Germline V lookup: CDR1 MGHRA, CDR2 YSYEKL. In DNA, the CDR3 is TGCGCCAGCAGCCAGTGGCTAGCGGACGTGAGGAAGTTCTTC. It translates to CASSQWLADVRKFF.

This clonotype occurred a few times. The chain couples TRBV7-9 to TRBJ2-7, with D possibly being TRBD2 (7 bases). V shed 2 bases and J shed 5 bases, with 10 bases lying between them. CDR1 is SEHNR and CDR2 is FQNEAQ in the germline V gene (reference sequence). The CDR3 loop spans 13 amino acids. CDR3 loop: CASSLRGADEQYF. In nucleotides, the CDR3 is TGTGCCAGCAGCTTACGGGGGGCCGACGAGCAGTACTTC. The variable domain in full, completed from reference TRBV7-9 and TRBJ2-7, reads DTGVSQNPRHKITKRGQNVTFRCDPISEHNRLYWYRQTLGQGPEFLTYFQNEAQLEKSRLLSDRFSAERPKGSFSTLEIQRTEQGDSAMYLCASSLRGADEQYFGPGTRLTVT.

This clonotype was counted a few times. This sequence joins TRBV20-1 and TRBJ2-5, with TRBD1 as a possible D gene (6 bases). Germline V gives CDR1 DFQATT, CDR2 SNEGSKA (reference sequence). The V and J ends lost 0 bases and 4 bases respectively, with 18 bases between them. This CDR3 has 16 amino acids. CDR3 nucleotide sequence: TGCAGTGCTAGAGATCAAGGTTTGGGGGCTGGAGAGACCCAGTACTTC. As protein: CSARDQGLGAGETQYF.

The chain joins TRBV7-9 to TRBJ1-2, with D unclear. V was cut by 5 bases and J by 5 bases, with 6 bases left in between. Per germline, CDR1 SEHNR and CDR2 FQNEAQ (reference sequence). This CDR3 region has 11 residues. The chain's CDR3 is CASSLEYGYTF. The CDR3 DNA sequence: TGTGCCAGCAGCCTAGAATATGGCTACACCTTC.

This chain links TRBV7-3 with TRBJ2-1; 12 bases are a match to TRBD2. The CDR3 covers 17 residues. The V gene's germline CDR1 is SGHTA and CDR2 FQGTGA. With V trimmed by 6 bases and J by 3 bases, 9 bases remained unmatched. The CDR3 loop reads CASRYGGGLAGYNEQFF. CDR3 DNA: TGTGCCAGCAGATATGGGGGGGGACTAGCGGGCTACAATGAGCAGTTCTTC.

The rearrangement joins TRBV4-1 to TRBJ2-1; 10 nucleotides match TRBD2. Germline V gene data show CDR1 as MGHRA and CDR2 as YSYEKL. The J segment lost 10 bases and the V segment lost 4 bases, leaving 10 bases of the junction unmatched. The CDR3 has 15 residues. CDR3 nucleotides: TGCGCCAGCAGCCCCGCTAGCGGGAGTAGTGGCGAGCAGTTCTTC. It yields the protein CASSPASGSSGEQFF.

The rearrangement links TRBV20-1 to TRBJ2-7; 13 bases are a match to TRBD2. Germline V gene lookup returns CDR1 DFQATT and CDR2 SNEGSKA (reference sequence). The CDR3 contains 14 residues. The V segment lost 5 bases and the J segment 0 bases; nucleotides outside the gene matches: 1. The CDR3 reads CSAGTSGTSYEQYF. The CDR3 coding sequence is TGCAGTGCTGGGACTAGCGGGACCTCCTACGAGCAGTACTTC.

This clonotype was seen more than once but under ten times. The CDR3 sequence: CSARGKRTSGRLLSYNEQFF. For the CDR3, the DNA is TGCAGTGCTAGAGGCAAAAGGACTAGCGGGAGGCTACTCTCCTACAATGAGCAGTTCTTC. The gene calls are TRBV20-1 and TRBJ2-1; 14 bases agree with TRBD2. Germline CDR1 reads DFQATT; CDR2 reads SNEGSKA (reference sequence). The CDR3 is made up of 20 amino acids. J gave up 0 bases and V 1 base, and 11 bases lay outside the gene matches.

The gene calls are TRBV7-2 and TRBJ1-1; TRBD1 might be the D (5 bases). This CDR3 spans 14 amino acids. V was cut by 3 bases and J by 1 base, with 9 bases left in between. CDR1 and CDR2 (germline): SGHTA, FQGNSA. The CDR3 spells CASSFKGQNTEAFF. The CDR3 nucleotides read TGTGCCAGCAGCTTCAAGGGGCAGAACACTGAAGCTTTCTTT.

This chain uses TRBV5-6 with TRBJ2-3; D is unresolved. The CDR3 totals 15 residues. CDR1 and CDR2 (germline): SGHDT, YYEEEE. Trimming cost V 1 base and J 2 bases, with 11 bases left between them. CDR3 residues: CASSLKAAITDTQYF. In DNA, the CDR3 is TGTGCCAGCAGCTTGAAGGCAGCCATCACAGATACGCAGTATTTT.

This clonotype was seen only once. The chain employs TRBV7-2 and TRBJ2-5; 7 nucleotides match TRBD2. V dropped 4 bases and J dropped 2; count of bases not matched to a gene: 4. Germline CDR1 is SGHTA and CDR2 is FQGNSA. The length of the CDR3 is 14 residues. The CDR3 region has the DNA TGTGCCAGCAGCTCGAGCGGGATTCAAGAGACCCAGTACTTC. Protein product: CASSSSGIQETQYF.

This chain joins TRBV10-3 and TRBJ2-7, with D possibly TRBD1 on 5 matching bases. Trimming cost V 6 bases and J 2 bases, with 11 bases left between them. Germline V gene lookup returns CDR1 ENHRY and CDR2 SYGVKD. This CDR3 has 13 residues. The CDR3 DNA follows: TGTGCCATCAGCAACAGGCGTACCTACGAGCAGTACTTC. Translation: CAISNRRTYEQYF.

There are a few counts of this clonotype. J is TRBJ1-4 and V is TRBV6-5; 8 nucleotides match TRBD1. CDR1 and CDR2 from the germline V gene are MNHEY and SVGAGI. V dropped 5 bases and J dropped 0; count of bases not matched to a gene: 2. This CDR3 contains 15 residues. CDR3 coding DNA: TGTGCCAGCAGTCAGGACAGGGCAACTAATGAAAAACTGTTTTTT. Translation: CASSQDRATNEKLFF.

The sample holds a few counts of this clonotype. The chain employs TRBV5-1 and TRBJ2-2; a possible D gene is TRBD1 (6 bases). V was trimmed by 2 bases and J by 1 base, leaving 15 bases between them. The germline CDR1 and CDR2 sequences are SGHRS and YFSETQ. The CDR3 covers 17 residues. As DNA, the CDR3 is TGCGCCAGCAGCTTTGACAGGCAGATAAAGAACACCGGGGAGCTGTTTTTT. It translates to CASSFDRQIKNTGELFF.

This sequence joins TRBV5-1 and TRBJ2-1; perhaps TRBD2 as D (6 bases). The germline gives CDR1 SGHRS, CDR2 YFSETQ. This CDR3 has 18 residues. V lost 2 bases, J lost 0 bases, and 18 bases lay in between. The CDR3 sequence is CASSLLTFGRLSYNEQFF. The CDR3 nucleotides read TGCGCCAGCAGCTTACTTACTTTTGGGAGGCTCTCCTACAATGAGCAGTTCTTC.

This clonotype occurred many times. The chain recombines TRBV7-3 with TRBJ2-3; D is unclear. This CDR3 spans 13 amino acids. With 5 bases removed from V and 1 base from J, the gap between germline ends came to 7 bases. Germline V gene data show CDR1 as SGHTA and CDR2 as FQGTGA. CDR3 loop: CASSATGTDTQYF. CDR3 DNA: TGTGCCAGCAGCGCAACAGGCACAGATACGCAGTATTTT.